Detailed here is one T cell receptor beta chain. Which antigen it targets is not known. Within one base of it there is no much larger clone, and no base qualities were kept. The immunoSEQ Assay, which uses bias-controlled multiplex PCR amplification of genomic DNA, was used to profile TCRbeta CDR3 regions. The authors' analysis ran thus. To quantify the absolute abundance of each unique TCRbeta CDR3 region, the sequences were collapsed and filtered. Two models were used to test differential abundance: a binomial model (Fisher-equivalent) and a beta-binomial model that adds time-dependent variance fitted from healthy donors. Any clone with fewer than 5 combined templates was excluded, and a clone was called differentially abundant if its Benjamini-Hochberg FDR was below 0.01. Beta-binomial variance was modeled as a function of total template count across the two samples using the form v = (b*log(k)+a)^2. Drawn from immuneACCESS, this table holds only the in-frame rearrangements with V and J called that TCRdb kept. Clones are partly lost; checked studies trace under half to an unresolved V gene and leave the rest unexplained. Clone size and V and J calls were adopted from that table, with D and trimming inferred from the DNA. The sample contains around 100,000 clones, more than 85% of them found a single time. The biggest ten clones account for about 16% of the sample.

These data come from a study of identifying expanded T cells in peripheral blood (dated by TCRdb to the late 2010s). In terms of the full investigation: Technical replicates were generated by sequencing separate aliquots of the same genomic DNA pool, and four replicates were compared pairwise.

During the collection period, no infections or other immune events were recorded for the healthy donors. Blood repertoires from healthy donors were used as a training cohort for calibrating time-dependent variance in a beta-binomial model of differential abundance of T-cell clones. The training cohort comprised about ten healthy donors, 3 female and 7 male. The donors were between roughly 29 and 70 years old, with an average age of approximately 46 years. Obtained from a commercial supplier, whole blood was collected from each healthy donor at three time points set around two weeks apart. For immunosequencing, genomic DNA was extracted from whole blood that had not been sorted. Study-wide conclusions, independent of this receptor: The binomial model flagged approximately 1.3 differentially abundant clones between technical replicates but about 16.4 over approximately 2 weeks and around 19 over about 4 weeks. Both the number of clones called differentially abundant and the false-positive rate were significantly reduced by the beta-binomial model across all healthy-donor time intervals. Variance in clone template counts between two-week samples significantly increased with total template count across all healthy donors. The authors expected biological variance in healthy repertoires might increase further over much longer intervals such as months to years.

Per the germline V gene (reference sequence), MNHNY is the CDR1 and SVGAGI is the CDR2. Including cysteine and phenylalanine, the CDR3 has 13 amino acids. Solely the CDR3 DNA is kept, with 39 bases framed from the first base. The germline V and J ends show losses of 5 bases and 7 bases respectively, and no gene match explains 6 bases of the junction. Sample: blood. The TCR was taken from a person aged 18 to 70 in good health. The sequence joins TRBV6-6 to TRBJ1-2, and 8 bases in between align with TRBD1. The bases are TGTGCCAGCAGTCGACAGGACAGGGTTGGCTACACCTTC. This translates into CASSRQDRVGYTF.